What follows describes a single TCR beta chain. No antigen is known for it. The source of the sample is a study of T cell responses to AZD1222 COVID-19 vaccine. The table came from immunoSEQ multiplex PCR; TCRdb's copy has only in-frame clones and leaves some out. The sample includes 150,000 to 200,000 clones, roughly 93% seen only once; the top ten take under 1.1%. Study observations and caveats: Mapped onto spike, vaccine-associated CD4 TCRs spanned it and were dominant at 160-218 and 743-854. As reported, nearly half of all spike-specific TCRs target variant regions that are unmutated.

The CDR3 contains 11 residues. Germline-derived CDR1 and CDR2 are MNHEY and SMNVEV (reference sequence). With 3 bases removed from V and 3 bases from J, the gap between germline ends came to 3 bases. This chain links TRBV27 with TRBJ2-7; D gene unclear. The sequencing used peripheral blood, collected 28 days after the second dose of the MenACWY control vaccine. The sequence came from an adult who received the MenACWY meningococcal vaccine as a control. The CDR3 sequence is CASSFLYEQYF. CDR3 DNA sequence: TGTGCCAGCAGTTTCCTCTACGAGCAGTACTTC.